The T cell receptor beta chain described here comes from a study of early T cells in non-severe SARS-CoV-2 infection. Study-wide context: Sequencing input comprised bulk RNA from unsorted whole blood; chain pairing was not available. Study-level results: Database matching using VDJdb favored anti-spike CD8 responses, with private and CD4 specificities left missing.

Comments on this clonotype: Its antigen is not identified.

Looked up from germline, CDR1 is SGHRS and CDR2 is YFSETQ. V lost 0 bases to trimming and J lost 5 bases, with 14 bases between them. CDR3 length: 15 amino acids. cDNA molecules, individually, were tagged with unique molecular identifiers. TCRdb re-called the 5' RACE reads with MiXCR, one entry per CDR3 protein. The table has 40,000 to 55,000 distinct CDR3 sequences, roughly 6.6% seen once. The sequence derives from an adult who was a healthcare worker with PCR-confirmed SARS-CoV-2 infection or an uninfected control (not recorded which). This chain links TRBV5-1 with TRBJ2-5, with D perhaps matching TRBD2 (5 bases). Sequenced material: whole blood, taken at baseline. DNA of the CDR3: TGCGCCAGCAGCTTGGGCCTATTTAGCGAGGAGACCCAGTACTTC. The encoded protein is CASSLGLFSEETQYF.